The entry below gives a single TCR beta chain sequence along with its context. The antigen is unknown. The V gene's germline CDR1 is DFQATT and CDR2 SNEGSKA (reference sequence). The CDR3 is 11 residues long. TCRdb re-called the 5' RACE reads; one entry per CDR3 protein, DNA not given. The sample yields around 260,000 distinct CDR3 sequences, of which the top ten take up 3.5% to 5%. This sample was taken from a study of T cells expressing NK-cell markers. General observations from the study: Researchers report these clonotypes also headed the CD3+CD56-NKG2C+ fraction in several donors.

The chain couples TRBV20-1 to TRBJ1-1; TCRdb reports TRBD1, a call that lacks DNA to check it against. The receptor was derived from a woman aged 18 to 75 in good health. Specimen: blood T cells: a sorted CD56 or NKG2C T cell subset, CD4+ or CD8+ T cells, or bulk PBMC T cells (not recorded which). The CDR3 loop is CSVPPGGEAFF.